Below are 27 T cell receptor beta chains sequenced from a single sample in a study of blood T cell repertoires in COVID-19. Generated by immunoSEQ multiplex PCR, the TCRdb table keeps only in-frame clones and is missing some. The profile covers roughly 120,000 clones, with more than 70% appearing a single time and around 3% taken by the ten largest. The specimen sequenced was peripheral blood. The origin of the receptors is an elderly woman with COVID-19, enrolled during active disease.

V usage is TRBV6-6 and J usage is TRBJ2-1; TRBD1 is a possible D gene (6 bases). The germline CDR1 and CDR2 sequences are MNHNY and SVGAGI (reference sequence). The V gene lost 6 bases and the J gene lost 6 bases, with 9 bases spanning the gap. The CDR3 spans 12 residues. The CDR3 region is CASSEGGNEQFF. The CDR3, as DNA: TGTGCCAGCAGCGAAGGGGGCAATGAGCAGTTCTTC.

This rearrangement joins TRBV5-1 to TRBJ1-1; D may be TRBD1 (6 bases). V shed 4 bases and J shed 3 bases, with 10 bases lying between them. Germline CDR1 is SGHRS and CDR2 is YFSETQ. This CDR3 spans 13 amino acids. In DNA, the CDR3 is TGCGCCAGCAGCGTCACAGGGCACACTGAAGCTTTCTTT. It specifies CASSVTGHTEAFF.

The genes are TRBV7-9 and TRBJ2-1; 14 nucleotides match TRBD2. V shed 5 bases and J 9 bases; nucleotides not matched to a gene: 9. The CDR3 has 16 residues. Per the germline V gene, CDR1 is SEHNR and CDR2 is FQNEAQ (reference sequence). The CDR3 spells CASSPGLAGGGGEQFF. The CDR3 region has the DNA TGTGCCAGCAGCCCCGGACTAGCGGGAGGAGGAGGTGAGCAGTTCTTC.

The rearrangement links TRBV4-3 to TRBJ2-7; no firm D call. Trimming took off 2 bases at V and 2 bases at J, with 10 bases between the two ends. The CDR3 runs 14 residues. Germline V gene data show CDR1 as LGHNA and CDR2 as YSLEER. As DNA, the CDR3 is TGCGCCAGCAGCCAATTTCAGGCAACCTACGAGCAGTACTTC. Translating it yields CASSQFQATYEQYF.

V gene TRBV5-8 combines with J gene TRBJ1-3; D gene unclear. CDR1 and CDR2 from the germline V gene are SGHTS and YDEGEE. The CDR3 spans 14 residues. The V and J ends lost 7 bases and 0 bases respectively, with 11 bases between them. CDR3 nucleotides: TGTGCCAGCCCCCCCACTTACTCTGGAAACACCATATATTTT. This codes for CASPPTYSGNTIYF.

The CDR3 bases are TGCGCCAGCAGCCCTACGTCGAGGAGCTCCTACAATGAGCAGTTCTTC. Translation: CASSPTSRSSYNEQFF. This chain connects TRBV5-1 to TRBJ2-1; D not certain. V was shortened by 4 bases and J by 0 bases, with 14 bases between the two germline ends. The germline V gene has CDR1 SGHRS and CDR2 YFSETQ. The CDR3 contains 16 residues.

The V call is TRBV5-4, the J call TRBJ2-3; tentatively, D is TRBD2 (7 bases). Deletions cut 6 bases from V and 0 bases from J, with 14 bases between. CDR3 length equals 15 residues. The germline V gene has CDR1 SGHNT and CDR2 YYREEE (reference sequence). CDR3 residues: CASKQGGGSTDTQYF. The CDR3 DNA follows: TGTGCCAGCAAGCAGGGAGGGGGAAGCACAGATACGCAGTATTTT.

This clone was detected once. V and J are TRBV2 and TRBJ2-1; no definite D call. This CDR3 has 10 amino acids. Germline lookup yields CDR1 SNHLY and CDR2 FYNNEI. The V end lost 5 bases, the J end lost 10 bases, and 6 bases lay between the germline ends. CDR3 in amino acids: CASSIQEQFF. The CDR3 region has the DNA TGTGCCAGCAGTATTCAGGAGCAGTTCTTC.

The CDR3 is CASSLDPVNTEAFF. CDR3 in DNA: TGTGCCAGCAGCTTAGATCCGGTGAACACTGAAGCTTTCTTT. V usage is TRBV7-2 and J usage is TRBJ1-1; D not certain. Germline CDR1 is SGHTA and CDR2 is FQGNSA. The germline V and J ends were trimmed by 1 base and 0 bases, with 6 bases remaining between them. The CDR3 extends over 14 amino acids.

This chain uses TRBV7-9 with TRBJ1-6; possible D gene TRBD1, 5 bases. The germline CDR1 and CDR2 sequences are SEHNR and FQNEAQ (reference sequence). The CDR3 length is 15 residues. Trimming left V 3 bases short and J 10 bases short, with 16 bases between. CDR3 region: CASSLEKGVKSPLHF. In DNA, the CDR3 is TGTGCCAGCAGCTTGGAGAAAGGGGTAAAATCACCCCTCCACTTT.

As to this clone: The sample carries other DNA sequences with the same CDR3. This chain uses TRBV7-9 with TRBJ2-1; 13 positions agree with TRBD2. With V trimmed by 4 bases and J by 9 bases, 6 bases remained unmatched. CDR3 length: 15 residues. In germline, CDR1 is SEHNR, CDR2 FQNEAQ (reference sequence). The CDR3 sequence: CASSSGLAGVSEQFF. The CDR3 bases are TGTGCCAGCAGCTCCGGACTAGCGGGAGTTAGTGAGCAGTTCTTC.

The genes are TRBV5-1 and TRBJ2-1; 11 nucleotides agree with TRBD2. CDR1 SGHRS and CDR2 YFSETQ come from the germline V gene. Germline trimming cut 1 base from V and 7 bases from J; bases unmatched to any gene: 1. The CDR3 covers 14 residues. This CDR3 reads CASSLTSGRNEQFF. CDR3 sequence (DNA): TGCGCCAGCAGCTTGACTAGCGGGAGAAATGAGCAGTTCTTC. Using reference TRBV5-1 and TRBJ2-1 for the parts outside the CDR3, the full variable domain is KAGVTQTPRYLIKTRGQQVTLSCSPISGHRSVSWYQQTPGQGLQFLFEYFSETQRNKGNFPGRFSGRQFSNSRSEMNVSTLELGDSALYLCASSLTSGRNEQFFGPGTRLTVL.

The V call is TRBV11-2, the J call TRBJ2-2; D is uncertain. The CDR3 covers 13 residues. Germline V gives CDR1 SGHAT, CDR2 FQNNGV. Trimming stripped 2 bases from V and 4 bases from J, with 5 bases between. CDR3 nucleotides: TGTGCCAGCAGCTTATTCGGCACCGGGGAGCTGTTTTTT. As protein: CASSLFGTGELFF. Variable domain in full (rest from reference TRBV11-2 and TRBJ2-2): EAGVAQSPRYKIIEKRQSVAFWCNPISGHATLYWYQQILGQGPKLLIQFQNNGVVDDSQLPKDRFSAERLKGVDSTLKIQPAKLEDSAVYLCASSLFGTGELFFGEGSRLTVL.

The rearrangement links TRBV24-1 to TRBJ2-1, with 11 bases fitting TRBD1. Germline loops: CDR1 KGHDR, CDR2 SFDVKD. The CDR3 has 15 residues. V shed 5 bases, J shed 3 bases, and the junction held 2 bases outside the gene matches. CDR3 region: CATSVGTGGYNEQFF. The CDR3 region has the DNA TGTGCCACCAGTGTCGGGACAGGGGGCTACAATGAGCAGTTCTTC.

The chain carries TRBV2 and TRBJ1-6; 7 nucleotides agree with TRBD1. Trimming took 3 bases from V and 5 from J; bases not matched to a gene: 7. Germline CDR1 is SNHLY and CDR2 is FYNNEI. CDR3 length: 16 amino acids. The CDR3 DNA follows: TGTGCCAGCAGTGAGCAGGGGGACAGAAATAATTCACCCCTCCACTTT. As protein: CASSEQGDRNNSPLHF.

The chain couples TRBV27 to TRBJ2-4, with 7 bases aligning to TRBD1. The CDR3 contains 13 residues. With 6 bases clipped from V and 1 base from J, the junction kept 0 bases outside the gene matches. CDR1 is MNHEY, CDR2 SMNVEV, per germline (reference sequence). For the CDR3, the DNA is TGTGCCAGCAGACAGGGGGCCAAAAACATTCAGTACTTC. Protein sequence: CASRQGAKNIQYF.

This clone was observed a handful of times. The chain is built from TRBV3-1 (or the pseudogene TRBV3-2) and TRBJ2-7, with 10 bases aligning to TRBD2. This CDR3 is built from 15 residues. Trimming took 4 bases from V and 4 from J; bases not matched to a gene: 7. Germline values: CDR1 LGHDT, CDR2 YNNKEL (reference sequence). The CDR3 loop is CASSRGTSVDYEQYF. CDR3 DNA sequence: TGTGCCAGCAGCCGGGGGACTAGCGTCGATTACGAGCAGTACTTC.

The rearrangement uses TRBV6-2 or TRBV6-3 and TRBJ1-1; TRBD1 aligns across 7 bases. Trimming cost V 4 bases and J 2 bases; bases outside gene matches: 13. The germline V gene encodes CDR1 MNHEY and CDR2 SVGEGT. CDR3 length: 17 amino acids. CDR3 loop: CASSLTPRDSLNTEAFF. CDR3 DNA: TGTGCCAGCAGTTTGACTCCTCGGGACAGCCTAAACACTGAAGCTTTCTTT.

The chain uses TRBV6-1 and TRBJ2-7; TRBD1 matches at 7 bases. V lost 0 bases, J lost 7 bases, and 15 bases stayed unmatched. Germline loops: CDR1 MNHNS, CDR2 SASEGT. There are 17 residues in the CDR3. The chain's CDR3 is CASSEATKGQVLWEQYF. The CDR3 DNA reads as TGTGCCAGCAGTGAAGCGACGAAAGGACAGGTTCTCTGGGAGCAGTACTTC.

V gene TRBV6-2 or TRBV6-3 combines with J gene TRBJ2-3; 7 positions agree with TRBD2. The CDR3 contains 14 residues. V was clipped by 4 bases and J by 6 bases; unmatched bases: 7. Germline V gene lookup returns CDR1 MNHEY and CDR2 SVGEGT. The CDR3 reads CASSLTGGPDTQYF. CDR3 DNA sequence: TGTGCCAGCAGTTTGACGGGAGGCCCGGATACGCAGTATTTT.

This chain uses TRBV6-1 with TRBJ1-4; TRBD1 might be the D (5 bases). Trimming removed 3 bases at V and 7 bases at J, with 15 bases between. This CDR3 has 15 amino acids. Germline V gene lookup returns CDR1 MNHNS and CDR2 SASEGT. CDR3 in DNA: TGTGCCAGCAGTGATTCGGGGGGTTTTGGTGAAAAACTGTTTTTT. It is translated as CASSDSGGFGEKLFF.

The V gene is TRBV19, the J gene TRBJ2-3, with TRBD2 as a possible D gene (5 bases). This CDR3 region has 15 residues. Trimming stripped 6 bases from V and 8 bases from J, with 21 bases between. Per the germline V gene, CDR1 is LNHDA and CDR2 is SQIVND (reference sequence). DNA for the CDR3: TGTGCCAGTAGCGGCGGACCAGGCTTCGGAGGTACGCAGTATTTT. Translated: CASSGGPGFGGTQYF.

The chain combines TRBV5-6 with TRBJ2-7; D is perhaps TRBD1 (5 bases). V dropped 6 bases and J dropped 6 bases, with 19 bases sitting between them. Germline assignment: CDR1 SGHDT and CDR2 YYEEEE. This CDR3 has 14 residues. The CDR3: CASTISRQGGEQYF. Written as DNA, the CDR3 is TGTGCCAGCACCATATCGAGGCAGGGCGGCGAGCAGTACTTC.

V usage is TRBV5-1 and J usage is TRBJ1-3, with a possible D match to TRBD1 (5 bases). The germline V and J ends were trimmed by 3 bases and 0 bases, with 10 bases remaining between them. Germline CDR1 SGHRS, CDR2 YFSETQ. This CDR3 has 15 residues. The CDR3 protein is CASSSGGGSGNTIYF. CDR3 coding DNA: TGCGCCAGCAGCTCTGGCGGGGGCTCTGGAAACACCATATATTTT.

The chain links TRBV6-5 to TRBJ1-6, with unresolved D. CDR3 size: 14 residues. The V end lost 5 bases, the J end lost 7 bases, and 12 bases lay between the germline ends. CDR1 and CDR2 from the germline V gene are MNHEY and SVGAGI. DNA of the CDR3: TGTGCCAGCAGTAACAGAGAAGTAAATTCACCCCTCCACTTT. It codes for CASSNREVNSPLHF.

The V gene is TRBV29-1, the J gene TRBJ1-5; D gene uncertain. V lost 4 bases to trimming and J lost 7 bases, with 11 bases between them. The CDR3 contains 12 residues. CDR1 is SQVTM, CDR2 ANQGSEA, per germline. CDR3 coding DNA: TGCAGCGTTGGCGGGGTTCAACAGCCCCAGCATTTT. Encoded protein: CSVGGVQQPQHF.

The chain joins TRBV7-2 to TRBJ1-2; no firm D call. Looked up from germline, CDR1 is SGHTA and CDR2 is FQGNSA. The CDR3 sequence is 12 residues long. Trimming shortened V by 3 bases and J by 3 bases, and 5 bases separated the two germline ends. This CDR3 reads CASSFRYYGYTF. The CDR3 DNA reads TGTGCCAGCAGCTTTCGGTACTATGGCTACACCTTC.